Below are 2 T cell receptor beta chains sequenced from a single sample in a study of blood T cell repertoires in COVID-19. Profiled with immunoSEQ multiplex PCR; TCRdb holds only in-frame clones, not every one. The profile shows 85,000 to 130,000 clones, 70% to 85% of them singletons. Material: peripheral blood. Receptors originate from a woman between 55 and 75 years old with acute or convalescent COVID-19.

This sequence joins TRBV5-4 and TRBJ2-1; perhaps TRBD1 as D (5 bases). Germline V lookup: CDR1 SGHNT, CDR2 YYREEE (reference sequence). The V end lost 3 bases, the J end lost 15 bases, and 22 bases lay between the germline ends. CDR3 length equals 14 residues. The CDR3 is CASSSAKTGRQRFF. The CDR3 DNA sequence: TGTGCCAGCAGCTCGGCGAAAACAGGCCGTCAGCGGTTCTTC.

The V gene is TRBV5-1, the J gene TRBJ2-1, with a possible D match to TRBD2 (6 bases). V lost 0 bases and J lost 10, with 17 bases in between. Germline values: CDR1 SGHRS, CDR2 YFSETQ. The CDR3 length is 15 residues. Here the CDR3 reads CASSLGEAHTVEQFF. CDR3 in DNA: TGCGCCAGCAGCTTGGGGGAGGCCCACACGGTCGAGCAGTTCTTC.